The clone carrying this T cell receptor beta chain came up many times. Its antigen is not known. The CDR3 length is 15 residues. V lost 0 bases and J 5 bases, leaving 11 bases between the germline ends. Per the germline V gene, CDR1 is SGHTA and CDR2 is FQGTGA. This sample was included in a study of T cell repertoires in cytomegalovirus infection. Each CDR3 protein gets one entry after TCRdb re-called the reads with MiXCR. The sample includes 700,000 to 900,000 distinct CDR3 sequences, roughly 29% seen only once; the top ten take about an eighth. This clonotype was sampled from a human donor in good health (CMV status not recorded). Some clones in this sample may be carry-over from other donors' samples. The input for sequencing was cultured CD8+ T cells from PBMCs, taken from culture after CMV antigen stimulation. This rearrangement joins TRBV7-3 to TRBJ2-1; perhaps TRBD2 as D (7 bases). CDR3 sequence (DNA): TGTGCCAGCAGCTTAACCGGGGGGCTCAACAATGAGCAGTTCTTC. It encodes CASSLTGGLNNEQFF. Variable domain in full (rest from reference TRBV7-3 and TRBJ2-1): GAGVSQTPSNKVTEKGKYVELRCDPISGHTALYWYRQSLGQGPEFLIYFQGTGAADDSGLPNDRFFAVRPEGSVSTLKIQRTERGDSAVYLCASSLTGGLNNEQFFGPGTRLTVL.